This passage covers 31 T cell receptor beta chains from one sample sequenced in a study of CD8 T cell repertoires and HIV-1 epitope variants. Assay: immunoSEQ multiplex PCR; the TCRdb copy retains only in-frame clones and omits some. The sample holds about 6,300 clones; about 72% are singletons and the top ten take around two fifths. These receptors have no identified antigens. The sequencing input was cultured CD8+ T cells derived from PBMCs. Receptors originate from a male donor with HIV.

The chain links TRBV2 to TRBJ2-3; D might be TRBD1 (5 bases). The V and J ends lost 0 bases and 0 bases respectively, with 10 bases between them. The V gene's germline CDR1 is SNHLY and CDR2 FYNNEI. The CDR3 is 16 residues long. In nucleotides, the CDR3 is TGTGCCAGCAGTGAAGCTCAGGGTGTGAGCACAGATACGCAGTATTTT. Its translation: CASSEAQGVSTDTQYF.

By sample fraction, this clone is large (0.1 to 1%). V is TRBV10-3 and J is TRBJ2-6, with D perhaps given as TRBD1 or TRBD2 (5 bases each). Germline-derived CDR1 and CDR2 are ENHRY and SYGVKD. V was pared by 0 bases and J by 1 base, with 10 bases between. This CDR3 contains 17 residues. The CDR3 DNA follows: TGTGCCATCAGTGAGTCTCTGGGGGTATCTGGGGCCAACGTCCTGACTTTC. This gives the protein CAISESLGVSGANVLTF.

The chain is built from TRBV14 and TRBJ2-7; D is uncertain. The germline V and J ends were trimmed by 0 bases and 5 bases, with 5 bases remaining between them. Per the germline V gene, CDR1 is SGHDN and CDR2 is FVKESK. This CDR3 is 12 amino acids long. The CDR3 region has the DNA TGTGCCAGCAGCCAAGATGCCCACGAGCAGTACTTC. Translating gives CASSQDAHEQYF.

The chain is built from TRBV19 and TRBJ1-5; D might be TRBD1 (6 bases). V dropped 10 bases and J dropped 2 bases, with 21 bases sitting between them. The CDR3 contains 16 residues. The germline V gene encodes CDR1 LNHDA and CDR2 SQIVND (reference sequence). CDR3 nucleotides: TGTGCCAATCCGAGGGGACAAAAGCTGGGCAATCAGCCCCAGCATTTT. It translates to CANPRGQKLGNQPQHF.

The V gene is TRBV13, the J gene TRBJ1-1, with 7 bases lining up with TRBD1. Trimming cost V 5 bases and J 6 bases; bases outside gene matches: 6. CDR1 and CDR2 from the germline V gene are PRHDT and FYEKMQ (reference sequence). This CDR3 is 13 amino acids long. The DNA for the CDR3 is TGTGCCAGCAGCCATACAGGGGACTCTGAAGCTTTCTTT. This codes for CASSHTGDSEAFF.

This chain uses TRBV11-2 with TRBJ2-5; unclear D gene. Trimming left V 0 bases short and J 1 base short, with 6 bases between. From germline, CDR1 is SGHAT and CDR2 FQNNGV. CDR3 size: 14 residues. The CDR3 spells CASSLDPGQETQYF. The CDR3 bases are TGTGCCAGCAGCTTAGATCCGGGCCAAGAGACCCAGTACTTC.

This sequence joins TRBV14 and TRBJ2-5; D is possibly TRBD1 or TRBD2 (5 bases each). Gene TRBJ2-7 matches the end of the DNA better, so the J call may be wrong. Germline assignment: CDR1 SGHDN and CDR2 FVKESK. The CDR3 has 15 residues. The CDR3 nucleotides read TGTGCCAGCAGCCCGGGACCCAATATTCCCTACGAGCAGTACTTC. It translates to CASSPGPNIPYEQYF.

A single count supports this clone. The rearrangement uses TRBV5-1 and TRBJ2-4; D may match TRBD1 or TRBD2 (5 bases each). The germline V and J ends were trimmed by 1 base and 6 bases, with 14 bases remaining between them. The CDR3 runs 15 residues. Germline CDR1 and CDR2: SGHRS and YFSETQ. The CDR3 protein is CASSLSGPEGNIQYF. CDR3 in DNA: TGCGCCAGCAGCTTGTCGGGGCCCGAGGGAAACATTCAGTACTTC.

The gene calls are TRBV5-5 and TRBJ2-7; no definite D call. The ends were cut back, 4 bases at V and 2 bases at J, with 10 bases in the middle. The length of the CDR3 is 13 residues. Per the germline V gene, CDR1 is SGHKS and CDR2 is YYEKEE (reference sequence). CDR3 DNA sequence: TGTGCCAGCAGCCTGGCCACAACCTACGAGCAGTACTTC. Translation: CASSLATTYEQYF.

The rearrangement joins TRBV5-1 to TRBJ2-1; D unclear. V lost 0 bases, J lost 8 bases, and 12 bases lay in between. The CDR3 totals 14 residues. Looked up from germline, CDR1 is SGHRS and CDR2 is YFSETQ. The CDR3 here is CASSLGYGADEQFF. The CDR3 nucleotides read TGCGCCAGCAGCTTGGGTTACGGTGCGGATGAGCAGTTCTTC.

The genes are TRBV14 and TRBJ2-1; D is uncertain. The germline CDR1 and CDR2 sequences are SGHDN and FVKESK. The germline V and J ends were trimmed by 4 bases and 8 bases, with 18 bases remaining between them. This CDR3 has 15 amino acids. CDR3 DNA sequence: TGTGCCAGCAGCCTCCTAAGACGGGCTGGGGATGAGCAGTTCTTC. Translation gives CASSLLRRAGDEQFF.

V gene TRBV15 combines with J gene TRBJ2-2, with D unresolved. The V end lost 2 bases, the J end lost 4 bases, and 14 bases lay between the germline ends. Germline assignment: CDR1 LNHNV and CDR2 YYDKDF (reference sequence). The length of the CDR3 is 16 residues. CDR3 in amino acids: CATSRTPELITGELFF. CDR3 in DNA: TGTGCCACCAGCAGAACACCCGAACTAATCACCGGGGAGCTGTTTTTT.

Here the CDR3 DNA reads TGTGCCAGCAGCCAAGATTTAGCGGGGGTCTACACAGATACGCAGTATTTT. Amino acids: CASSQDLAGVYTDTQYF. The V gene is TRBV4-2, the J gene TRBJ2-3, with 9 bases lining up with TRBD2. Germline V gene sequence: CDR1 LGHNA, CDR2 YNFKEQ. V lost 0 bases, J lost 2 bases, and 6 bases stayed unmatched. The CDR3 consists of 17 residues.

This sequence joins TRBV11-2 and TRBJ2-5; 7 bases line up with TRBD2. V dropped 1 base and J dropped 1; count of bases not matched to a gene: 9. Germline V gives CDR1 SGHAT, CDR2 FQNNGV. This CDR3 has 17 residues. The CDR3 DNA reads TGTGCCAGCAGCTTAGGTGCGTCGGCTAGCGGCCAAGAGACCCAGTACTTC. Protein: CASSLGASASGQETQYF. The variable domain in full, completed from reference TRBV11-2 and TRBJ2-5, reads EAGVAQSPRYKIIEKRQSVAFWCNPISGHATLYWYQQILGQGPKLLIQFQNNGVVDDSQLPKDRFSAERLKGVDSTLKIQPAKLEDSAVYLCASSLGASASGQETQYFGPGTRLLVL.

This chain connects TRBV5-8 to TRBJ2-7; no firm D call. V was cut by 0 bases and J by 1 base, with 5 bases left in between. This CDR3 has 13 amino acids. Germline V gives CDR1 SGHTS, CDR2 YDEGEE. The CDR3 loop is CASSLEGSYEQYF. In DNA form, the CDR3 reads TGTGCCAGCAGCTTGGAGGGTTCCTACGAGCAGTACTTC.

The chain is built from TRBV5-4 and TRBJ1-4, with 9 bases that match TRBD1. The CDR3 spans 13 residues. The germline V gene has CDR1 SGHNT and CDR2 YYREEE (reference sequence). After removal of 3 bases from V and 8 bases from J, the junction contained 2 bases not matched to a gene. Here the CDR3 reads CASSSTGGEKLFF. CDR3 DNA: TGTGCCAGCAGCTCGACAGGGGGAGAAAAACTGTTTTTT.

This rearrangement joins TRBV29-1 to TRBJ2-1; D is undetermined. The CDR3 loop spans 13 amino acids. Per germline, CDR1 SQVTM and CDR2 ANQGSEA. Between the trimmed V and J ends, which lost 4 bases and 0 bases, there was a span of 7 bases. CDR3 amino acids: CSVVESSYNEQFF. CDR3 DNA: TGCAGCGTTGTGGAGAGCTCCTACAATGAGCAGTTCTTC.

This clone was counted between two and nine times. The V and J genes are TRBV15 and TRBJ2-5; weak D call: TRBD2 (7 bases). Germline loops: CDR1 LNHNV, CDR2 YYDKDF (reference sequence). This CDR3 is built from 17 residues. Trimming cost V 0 bases and J 4 bases, with 18 bases left between them. The DNA of the CDR3 is TGTGCCACCAGCAGAGATTGGGGGGGGGCAGAGGGAGAGACCCAGTACTTC. Amino acid sequence: CATSRDWGGAEGETQYF.

The V and J genes are TRBV15 and TRBJ2-7, with D possibly TRBD2 on 6 matching bases. The CDR3 runs 12 residues. From germline, CDR1 is LNHNV and CDR2 YYDKDF (reference sequence). The ends were cut back, 6 bases at V and 4 bases at J, with 10 bases in the middle. CDR3 coding DNA: TGTGCCACCAGTGGGGACTCTTACGAGCAGTACTTC. As protein: CATSGDSYEQYF.

This chain joins TRBV6-5 and TRBJ1-1; 8 bases are shared with TRBD1. Germline V lookup: CDR1 MNHEY, CDR2 SVGAGI. V was pared by 2 bases and J by 5 bases, with 10 bases of the junction left unmatched. The CDR3 is made up of 16 amino acids. The CDR3 protein is CASSYEDRAFGTEAFF. CDR3 bases: TGTGCCAGCAGTTACGAGGACAGGGCCTTTGGGACTGAAGCTTTCTTT.

The chain has TRBV29-1 and TRBJ1-5; D gene unclear. There are 15 residues in the CDR3. Germline assignment: CDR1 SQVTM and CDR2 ANQGSEA. V was shortened by 4 bases and J by 5 bases, with 18 bases between the two germline ends. As DNA, the CDR3 is TGCAGCGTTGTGGGTCGGGCCGGGTCCGATCAGCCCCAGCATTTT. Its protein is CSVVGRAGSDQPQHF.

This clone has just a few counts. This chain joins TRBV19 and TRBJ2-1; D is unclear. Germline lookup yields CDR1 LNHDA and CDR2 SQIVND (reference sequence). The CDR3 has 11 residues. V was trimmed by 3 bases and J by 6 bases, leaving 3 bases between them. The CDR3 coding sequence is TGTGCCAGTAGTATGGGCAATGAGCAGTTCTTC. This codes for CASSMGNEQFF. The full variable domain, its missing parts supplied by reference TRBV19 and TRBJ2-1, is DGGITQSPKYLFRKEGQNVTLSCEQNLNHDAMYWYRQDPGQGLRLIYYSQIVNDFQKGDIAEGYSVSREKKESFPLTVTSAQKNPTAFYLCASSMGNEQFFGPGTRLTVL.

The chain uses TRBV6-5 and TRBJ2-1; 11 bases line up with TRBD2. The CDR3 extends over 16 amino acids. Germline CDR1 and CDR2: MNHEY and SVGAGI. V was pared by 2 bases and J by 3 bases, with 3 bases of the junction left unmatched. The CDR3 region has the DNA TGTGCCAGCAGTTACCGGGGACTAGCGGACTACAATGAGCAGTTCTTC. Protein product: CASSYRGLADYNEQFF.

This chain joins TRBV28 and TRBJ2-5; D is possibly TRBD2 (5 bases). Germline V CDR1 and CDR2: MDHEN, SYDVKM. The V and J ends lost 2 bases and 2 bases respectively, with 12 bases between them. CDR3 length: 15 residues. The CDR3 region has the DNA TGTGCCAGCAGTTTACCGGGGTGGGTGCAAGAGACCCAGTACTTC. It is translated as CASSLPGWVQETQYF.

In its sample, this clone was seen once. The chain joins TRBV28 to TRBJ1-6; D uncertain. The CDR3 length is 13 residues. Germline assignment: CDR1 MDHEN and CDR2 SYDVKM. Trimming removed 4 bases from V and 4 bases from J, with 5 bases in between. Here the CDR3 reads CASSWDYNSPLHF. The CDR3 DNA sequence: TGTGCCAGCAGTTGGGATTATAATTCACCCCTCCACTTT.

CDR3 protein: CASSVGAGVNTEAFF. The DNA of the CDR3 is TGTGCCAGCAGCGTAGGCGCGGGGGTGAACACTGAAGCTTTCTTT. The chain couples TRBV9 to TRBJ1-1; TRBD1 might be the D (5 bases). This CDR3 is 15 amino acids long. Germline values: CDR1 SGDLS, CDR2 YYNGEE. Between the trimmed V and J ends, which lost 0 bases and 0 bases, there was a span of 9 bases.

As regards this clone: The junction differs from germline at one of its ends, possibly a read error. The rearrangement links TRBV7-7 to TRBJ2-5, with TRBD1 matching 7 bases. The CDR3 has 17 amino acids. Germline values: CDR1 SSHAT, CDR2 FNYEAQ (reference sequence). CDR3 in DNA: TGTGCTAGCAGCTTAGGAGGTTTAGGGGGCAGACAAGAGACCCAGTACTTC. It codes for CASSLGGLGGRQETQYF.

The V call is TRBV7-6, the J call TRBJ1-4, with TRBD1 as a possible D gene (5 bases). V was clipped by 3 bases and J by 6 bases, with 14 bases between them. Germline loops: CDR1 SGHVS, CDR2 FNYEAQ. The CDR3 extends over 15 amino acids. The CDR3 DNA reads TGTGCCAGCAGCTTGGGCCGGATGGGGGATGAAAAACTGTTTTTT. It codes for CASSLGRMGDEKLFF.

J is TRBJ1-2 and V is TRBV4-2, with D possibly matching TRBD1 (5 bases). Germline CDR1 reads LGHNA; CDR2 reads YNFKEQ. With 3 bases removed from V and 0 bases from J, the gap between germline ends came to 11 bases. The CDR3 loop spans 15 amino acids. The CDR3 DNA reads as TGTGCCAGCAGCCAGAGCAGGGAATCTAACTATGGCTACACCTTC. It specifies CASSQSRESNYGYTF.

There are a few counts of this clone. This specimen includes other DNA sequences encoding the same CDR3. This rearrangement joins TRBV7-9 to TRBJ2-7; the D is unclear. Germline CDR1 reads SEHNR; CDR2 reads FQNEAQ (reference sequence). The ends were cut back, 1 base at V and 2 bases at J, with 6 bases in the middle. This CDR3 has 13 residues. The CDR3 DNA reads TGTGCCAGCAGCTTAGAGGAAACCTACGAGCAGTACTTC. Protein product: CASSLEETYEQYF.

The rearrangement links TRBV27 to TRBJ2-7; 14 positions agree with TRBD2. Germline V gene lookup returns CDR1 MNHEY and CDR2 SMNVEV (reference sequence). This CDR3 has 17 amino acids. V shed 6 bases and J 1 base; nucleotides not matched to a gene: 8. The CDR3 DNA is TGTGCCAGCAGCCGATACGGACTAGCGGGGGGTTCCTACGAGCAGTACTTC. Protein product: CASSRYGLAGGSYEQYF.